This T cell receptor (beta chain) was identified during a study of human CD8 memory T cell subsets. Study observations and caveats: By Chao1 estimates, precursor exhausted T cells appeared less diverse than stem-like memory T cells.

With regard to this clonotype: The antigen remains undetermined.

The CDR3 consists of 14 residues. Germline values: CDR1 SGHKS, CDR2 YYEKEE (reference sequence). Magnetic separation of the negative type served to enrich total CD8+ T cells. Scientists made TCR beta libraries using UMI-labeled 5' RACE. TCRdb re-called the 5' RACE reads and shows each CDR3 protein once, DNA omitted. The repertoire table contains 5,500 to 8,500 distinct CDR3 sequences. This rearrangement joins TRBV5-5 to TRBJ1-6; the D call from TCRdb, TRBD1, cannot be confirmed without DNA. The TCR was taken from a human donor in good health. The sequenced material came from CD8+ T cells from PBMCs. The CDR3 is CASSGQGHNSPLHF.